Listed below are T cell receptor beta chains from one sample, sequenced in a study of T cell responses to AZD1222 COVID-19 vaccine. The table came from immunoSEQ multiplex PCR; TCRdb's copy has only in-frame clones and leaves some out. In the table there are about 130,000 clones, 80% to 90% of which are singletons. The input for sequencing was peripheral blood, taken 28 days after the second AZD1222 dose. The receptor set was obtained from an adult who received the AZD1222 COVID-19 vaccine. The CDR3 runs from the conserved cysteine through the conserved F or W. Each record gives: CDR3 DNA, CDR3 protein, D gene, V gene, clone size, J gene. D genes are given only for firm matches. Not all rows give a size; the values are once, few, many and, for expanded clones, a class.

TGCAGCGTTAAGGGTTTTCAAGCTTTCTTT	CSVKGFQAFF	-	TRBV29-1	-	TRBJ1-1
TGTGCCAGCACTCCTCCCGGGAGAAATCCCAGCACAGATACGCAGTATTTT	CASTPPGRNPSTDTQYF	-	TRBV5-4	-	TRBJ2-3
TGTGCCAGCAGTGGTCGGCGGGAGACCCAGTACTTC	CASSGRRETQYF	-	TRBV12-3/TRBV12-4	-	TRBJ2-5
TGTGCCAGCAGTTATTCCCAGAACACTGAAGCTTTCTTT	CASSYSQNTEAFF	-	TRBV12-3/TRBV12-4	-	TRBJ1-1
TGTGCCAGTACCCTAACAGTGAACACTGAAGCTTTCTTT	CASTLTVNTEAFF	-	TRBV19	once	TRBJ1-1
TGTGCCAGCAGCTTAGTACTGGGGGGAGATACGCAGTATTTT	CASSLVLGGDTQYF	-	TRBV7-2	-	TRBJ2-3
TGTGCCAGTAGTACCCCGGGACAGGGGGCGACTGGCTACACCTTC	CASSTPGQGATGYTF	TRBD1	TRBV19	-	TRBJ1-2
TGTGCCAGTAGTATGCCGGGAAACACCATATATTTT	CASSMPGNTIYF	-	TRBV19	-	TRBJ1-3
TGTGCCACCAGCAGCAAACAGGGGCGGAATGAGCAGTTCTTC	CATSSKQGRNEQFF	TRBD1	TRBV15	-	TRBJ2-1
TGTGCCAGCTCATCGGACGGAGTCTATGGCTACACCTTC	CASSSDGVYGYTF	-	TRBV18	-	TRBJ1-2